What follows are 22 T cell receptor beta chains derived from one specimen sequenced in a study of cytomegalovirus exposure and HLA in healthy donors. Only in-frame clones appear in the TCRdb table, and some are missing; sequencing was by immunoSEQ multiplex PCR. The repertoire holds fewer than 250,000 clones, roughly 82% seen once, with 1.4% to 1.5% in the top ten. The sample consisted of PBMCs. The origin of the receptors is a woman younger than 30 in good health and CMV-seronegative.

This chain links TRBV2 with TRBJ1-1; no firm D call. The CDR3 length is 14 residues. V lost 6 bases and J 1 base, leaving 12 bases between the germline ends. Per the germline V gene, CDR1 is SNHLY and CDR2 is FYNNEI. CDR3 in DNA: TGTGCCAGCAGCCAGACTCATCAGAACACTGAAGCTTTCTTT. Residues: CASSQTHQNTEAFF.

This clone was observed a handful of times. The V gene is TRBV2, the J gene TRBJ2-7; 10 bases are shared with TRBD1. J gave up 0 bases and V 10 bases, and 3 bases lay outside the gene matches. The CDR3 is 13 residues long. Germline values: CDR1 SNHLY, CDR2 FYNNEI. CDR3 sequence reads: CANRQGASYEQYF. Here the CDR3 DNA reads TGTGCCAACCGACAGGGGGCCTCCTACGAGCAGTACTTC.

This chain uses TRBV4-1 with TRBJ2-2; 7 positions match TRBD1. Per germline, CDR1 MGHRA and CDR2 YSYEKL. The CDR3 has 15 residues. The junction had 3 bases not matched to a gene; V was cut back by 4 bases and J by 1 base. The CDR3 DNA follows: TGCGCCAGCAGCCCCGGGACAGTGAACACCGGGGAGCTGTTTTTT. This encodes CASSPGTVNTGELFF.

The chain joins TRBV18 to TRBJ1-2; maybe TRBD1 (5 bases). This CDR3 spans 16 amino acids. Trimming shortened V by 1 base and J by 2 bases, and 14 bases separated the two germline ends. Germline CDR1 KGHSH, CDR2 LQKENI. The CDR3 DNA follows: TGTGCCAGCTCACCACAATCCCAGGGATCCAACTATGGCTACACCTTC. Translation: CASSPQSQGSNYGYTF.

The chain recombines TRBV18 with TRBJ1-5; perhaps TRBD1 as D (5 bases). Germline V gene lookup returns CDR1 KGHSH and CDR2 LQKENI. CDR3 size: 14 residues. Trimming shortened V by 2 bases and J by 3 bases, and 8 bases separated the two germline ends. CDR3 loop: CASSPGAINQPQHF. In DNA form, the CDR3 reads TGTGCCAGCTCACCAGGGGCGATCAATCAGCCCCAGCATTTT. Together with reference TRBV18 and TRBJ1-5, the CDR3 gives the full variable domain: NAGVMQNPRHLVRRRGQEARLRCSPMKGHSHVYWYRQLPEEGLKFMVYLQKENIIDESGMPKERFSAEFPKEGPSILRIQQVVRGDSAAYFCASSPGAINQPQHFGDGTRLSIL.

This clone was seen a handful of times. The chain couples TRBV19 to TRBJ2-7; 7 positions match TRBD2. V shed 4 bases and J 6 bases; nucleotides not matched to a gene: 12. Germline lookup yields CDR1 LNHDA and CDR2 SQIVND (reference sequence). This CDR3 is built from 15 residues. This CDR3 is CASSTSLLSGGEQYF. The CDR3, as DNA: TGTGCCAGTAGTACCAGCCTCCTCTCGGGGGGCGAGCAGTACTTC. Full variable domain (remainder filled in from reference TRBV19 and TRBJ2-7): DGGITQSPKYLFRKEGQNVTLSCEQNLNHDAMYWYRQDPGQGLRLIYYSQIVNDFQKGDIAEGYSVSREKKESFPLTVTSAQKNPTAFYLCASSTSLLSGGEQYFGPGTRLTVT.

The chain joins TRBV28 to TRBJ2-2, with D possibly being TRBD2 (7 bases). The germline CDR1 and CDR2 sequences are MDHEN and SYDVKM. The CDR3 covers 21 residues. V was pared by 1 base and J by 0 bases, with 24 bases between. The DNA for the CDR3 is TGTGCCAGCAGTTTATACTGGGGGGCCGGAGCGGGACCGACGAACACCGGGGAGCTGTTTTTT. Amino acid sequence: CASSLYWGAGAGPTNTGELFF.

CDR3 in amino acids: CASSAGPSADEKLFF. The CDR3 coding sequence is TGTGCCAGCAGTGCGGGCCCCTCGGCGGATGAAAAACTGTTTTTT. The genes are TRBV9 and TRBJ1-4; D gene unclear. Germline-derived CDR1 and CDR2 are SGDLS and YYNGEE. V was pared by 5 bases and J by 6 bases, with 17 bases between. The CDR3 runs 15 residues.

This clone was seen a single time. The chain employs TRBV5-1 and TRBJ1-1; no firm D call. The CDR3 covers 15 residues. The germline V gene encodes CDR1 SGHRS and CDR2 YFSETQ. V lost 0 bases to trimming and J lost 3 bases, with 12 bases between them. DNA of the CDR3: TGCGCCAGCAGCTTGGTCTCTCGAGGTGACACTGAAGCTTTCTTT. Translated: CASSLVSRGDTEAFF.

This clone showed up many times. This CDR3 reads CASIRTRECGYTF. Written as DNA, the CDR3 is TGTGCCAGCATTAGAACGAGGGAGTGTGGCTACACCTTC. This chain links TRBV7-6 with TRBJ1-2; D call uncertain. This CDR3 contains 13 residues. The V gene's germline CDR1 is SGHVS and CDR2 FNYEAQ. The germline V and J ends were trimmed by 7 bases and 7 bases, with 16 bases remaining between them.

This clone was recorded only once. This sequence joins TRBV10-2 and TRBJ2-6; maybe TRBD2 (6 bases). The CDR3 consists of 17 residues. Germline CDR1 and CDR2: WSHSY and SAAADI. The germline V and J ends were trimmed by 6 bases and 0 bases, with 15 bases remaining between them. The CDR3 protein is CASRTHPGDSGANVLTF. The CDR3 DNA reads as TGCGCCAGCAGGACCCACCCGGGGGACTCTGGGGCCAACGTCCTGACTTTC.

The J gene is TRBJ1-1, the V gene TRBV10-1; D gene ambiguous. This CDR3 is built from 14 residues. Germline assignment: CDR1 WNHNN and CDR2 SYGVQD (reference sequence). V was trimmed by 6 bases and J by 3 bases, leaving 14 bases between them. This CDR3 is CASRQGGLDTEAFF. The CDR3 coding sequence is TGCGCCAGCAGGCAAGGAGGGTTAGACACTGAAGCTTTCTTT.

This chain uses TRBV6-5 with TRBJ2-7; maybe TRBD1 (6 bases). CDR1 and CDR2 from the germline V gene are MNHEY and SVGAGI. Trimming cost V 6 bases and J 2 bases, with 11 bases left between them. The CDR3 spans 13 residues. CDR3 DNA sequence: TGTGCCAGCAGAGCCGGGACAACCTACGAGCAGTACTTC. Its translation is CASRAGTTYEQYF.

The chain is built from TRBV6-4 and TRBJ2-3, with 14 nucleotides matching TRBD2. With 2 bases clipped from V and 5 bases from J, the junction kept 6 bases outside the gene matches. Germline V gene sequence: CDR1 MRHNA, CDR2 SNTAGT. The CDR3 has 17 amino acids. CDR3: CASSDGTSGGSIDTQYF. CDR3 coding DNA: TGTGCCAGCAGTGACGGGACTAGCGGGGGTTCCATAGATACGCAGTATTTT.

The rearrangement joins TRBV9 to TRBJ2-3, with D uncertain. Trimming took off 0 bases at V and 2 bases at J, with 10 bases between the two ends. CDR1 is SGDLS, CDR2 YYNGEE, per germline. This CDR3 spans 15 amino acids. CDR3 coding DNA: TGTGCCAGCAGCGTAGCTCCCCTACCCACAGATACGCAGTATTTT. It translates to CASSVAPLPTDTQYF.

The genes are TRBV5-1 and TRBJ2-1; 9 positions agree with TRBD1. CDR1 is SGHRS and CDR2 is YFSETQ in the germline V gene. V dropped 4 bases and J dropped 4; count of bases not matched to a gene: 6. The CDR3 spans 15 residues. CDR3 DNA: TGCGCCAGCAGCCCGGGACAGGGCGTTTACAATGAGCAGTTCTTC. It specifies CASSPGQGVYNEQFF. The full variable domain, rest sourced from reference TRBV5-1 and TRBJ2-1, is KAGVTQTPRYLIKTRGQQVTLSCSPISGHRSVSWYQQTPGQGLQFLFEYFSETQRNKGNFPGRFSGRQFSNSRSEMNVSTLELGDSALYLCASSPGQGVYNEQFFGPGTRLTVL.

The genes are TRBV6-1 and TRBJ2-2; 7 nucleotides agree with TRBD2. The trim removed 4 bases at V and 9 bases at J, leaving 14 bases unmatched. CDR1 and CDR2 (germline): MNHNS, SASEGT. The CDR3 length is 16 residues. This CDR3 is CASSGAGATAGRELFF. Here the CDR3 DNA reads TGTGCCAGCAGTGGTGCGGGAGCTACCGCGGGCCGGGAGCTGTTTTTT.

V is TRBV13 and J is TRBJ1-1, with D possibly TRBD1 on 6 matching bases. Trimming took 4 bases from V and 0 from J, leaving 15 bases between them. Germline V gives CDR1 PRHDT, CDR2 FYEKMQ (reference sequence). This CDR3 is 16 amino acids long. The CDR3 region is CASSYGSGAMNTEAFF. Written as DNA, the CDR3 is TGTGCCAGCAGCTACGGGTCAGGGGCCATGAACACTGAAGCTTTCTTT. Looking up the rest from reference TRBV13 and TRBJ1-1 gives the full variable domain: AAGVIQSPRHLIKEKRETATLKCYPIPRHDTVYWYQQGPGQDPQFLISFYEKMQSDKGSIPDRFSAQQFSDYHSELNMSSLELGDSALYFCASSYGSGAMNTEAFFGQGTRLTVV.

This clone came up once. This sequence joins TRBV10-3 and TRBJ2-1; TRBD2 matches 12 bases. In germline, CDR1 is ENHRY, CDR2 SYGVKD. This CDR3 has 14 residues. The ends lost 5 bases at V and 6 bases at J; junction bases unmatched: 2. In DNA, the CDR3 is TGTGCCATCAGTTCTAGCGGGGGGGCCAATGAGCAGTTCTTC. It translates to CAISSSGGANEQFF.

This chain joins TRBV7-9 and TRBJ2-1, with D possibly being TRBD1 (5 bases). V was clipped by 2 bases and J by 4 bases, with 9 bases between them. The germline V gene has CDR1 SEHNR and CDR2 FQNEAQ (reference sequence). This CDR3 is 14 amino acids long. CDR3 nucleotides: TGTGCCAGCAGCTTATACAGGTATTACAATGAGCAGTTCTTC. Protein sequence: CASSLYRYYNEQFF.

The chain has TRBV27 and TRBJ2-7; 14 bases are a match to TRBD2. This CDR3 region has 16 residues. Trimming took 6 bases from V and 4 from J; bases not matched to a gene: 8. CDR1 and CDR2 from the germline V gene are MNHEY and SMNVEV (reference sequence). CDR3 residues: CASRRIGTSGSYEQYF. DNA of the CDR3: TGTGCCAGCAGGCGGATCGGGACTAGCGGGAGTTACGAGCAGTACTTC.

This clone was detected once. The genes are TRBV9 and TRBJ2-1, with TRBD2 identical over 10 bases. In germline, CDR1 is SGDLS, CDR2 YYNGEE. V shed 2 bases and J 8 bases; nucleotides not matched to a gene: 4. The CDR3 has 14 amino acids. The CDR3 DNA sequence: TGTGCCAGCAGCGTTAGCGGGAGGAGCGATGAGCAGTTCTTC. It yields the protein CASSVSGRSDEQFF.